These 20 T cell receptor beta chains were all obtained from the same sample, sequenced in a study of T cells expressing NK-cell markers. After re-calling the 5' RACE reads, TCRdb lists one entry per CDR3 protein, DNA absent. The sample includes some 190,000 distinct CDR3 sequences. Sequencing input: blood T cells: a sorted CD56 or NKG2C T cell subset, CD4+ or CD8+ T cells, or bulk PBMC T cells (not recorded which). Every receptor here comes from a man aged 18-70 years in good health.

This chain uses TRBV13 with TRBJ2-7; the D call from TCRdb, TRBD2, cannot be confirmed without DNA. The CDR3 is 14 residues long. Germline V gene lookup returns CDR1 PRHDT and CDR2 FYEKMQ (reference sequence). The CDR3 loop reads CASSLRGGIYEQYF.

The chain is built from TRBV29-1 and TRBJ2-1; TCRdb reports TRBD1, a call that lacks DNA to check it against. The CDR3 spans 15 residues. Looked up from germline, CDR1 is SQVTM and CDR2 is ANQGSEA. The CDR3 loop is CSPTGWTPRYNEQFF.

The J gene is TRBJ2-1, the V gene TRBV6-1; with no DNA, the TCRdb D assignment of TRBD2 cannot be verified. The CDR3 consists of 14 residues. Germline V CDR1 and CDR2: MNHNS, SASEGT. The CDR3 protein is CASRGRGNHNEQFF.

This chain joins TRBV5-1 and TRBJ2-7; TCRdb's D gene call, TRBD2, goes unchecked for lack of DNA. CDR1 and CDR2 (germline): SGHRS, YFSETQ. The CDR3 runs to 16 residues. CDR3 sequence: CASSFGGRDYSYEQYF.

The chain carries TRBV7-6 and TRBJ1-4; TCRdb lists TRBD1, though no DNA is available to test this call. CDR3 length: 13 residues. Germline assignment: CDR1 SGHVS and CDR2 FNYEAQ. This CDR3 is CASSPGGSEKLFF.

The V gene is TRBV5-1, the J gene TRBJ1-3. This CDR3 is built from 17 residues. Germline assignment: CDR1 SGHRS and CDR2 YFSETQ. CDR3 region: CASSLGIGPPSGNTIYF.

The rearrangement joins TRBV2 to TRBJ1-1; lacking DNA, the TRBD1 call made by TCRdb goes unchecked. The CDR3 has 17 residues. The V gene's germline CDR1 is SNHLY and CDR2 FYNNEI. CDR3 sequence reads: CASSGTREQGRNTEAFF.

CDR3 protein: CASSPLPGTYEQYF. V usage is TRBV28 and J usage is TRBJ2-7; TCRdb outputs TRBD1, but without DNA this stays unchecked. Per the germline V gene, CDR1 is MDHEN and CDR2 is SYDVKM. The CDR3 runs 14 residues. The full variable domain, in which reference TRBV28 and TRBJ2-7 provide the parts outside the CDR3, is DVKVTQSSRYLVKRTGEKVFLECVQDMDHENMFWYRQDPGLGLRLIYFSYDVKMKEKGDIPEGYSVSREKKERFSLILESASTNQTSMYLCASSPLPGTYEQYFGPGTRLTVT.

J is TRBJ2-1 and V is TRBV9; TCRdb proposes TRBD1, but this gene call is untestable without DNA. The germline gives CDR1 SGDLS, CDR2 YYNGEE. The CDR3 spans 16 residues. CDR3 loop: CASSAGRTSSYNEQFF.

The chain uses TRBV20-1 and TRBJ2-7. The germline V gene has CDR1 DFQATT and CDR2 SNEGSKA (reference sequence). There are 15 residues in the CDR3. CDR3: CSARDTLAGLGEQYF.

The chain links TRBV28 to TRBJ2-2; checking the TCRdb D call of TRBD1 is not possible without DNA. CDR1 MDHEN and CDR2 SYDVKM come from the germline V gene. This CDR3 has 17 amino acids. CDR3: CASSIGTDLFYTGELFF.

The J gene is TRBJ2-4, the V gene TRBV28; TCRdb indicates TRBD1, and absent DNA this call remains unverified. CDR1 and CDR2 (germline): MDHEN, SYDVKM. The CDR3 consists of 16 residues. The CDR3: CASSSYPRQGPNIQYF. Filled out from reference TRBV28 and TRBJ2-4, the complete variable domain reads DVKVTQSSRYLVKRTGEKVFLECVQDMDHENMFWYRQDPGLGLRLIYFSYDVKMKEKGDIPEGYSVSREKKERFSLILESASTNQTSMYLCASSSYPRQGPNIQYFGAGTRLSVL.

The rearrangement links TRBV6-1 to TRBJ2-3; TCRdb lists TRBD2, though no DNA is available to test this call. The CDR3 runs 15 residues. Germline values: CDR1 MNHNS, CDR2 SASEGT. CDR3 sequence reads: CASTVQAGDTDTQYF.

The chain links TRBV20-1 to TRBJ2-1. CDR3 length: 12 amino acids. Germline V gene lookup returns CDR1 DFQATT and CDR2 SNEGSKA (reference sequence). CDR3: CSASVAYNEQFF.

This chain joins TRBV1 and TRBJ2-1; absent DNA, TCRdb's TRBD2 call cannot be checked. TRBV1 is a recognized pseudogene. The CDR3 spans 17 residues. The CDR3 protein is CTSSRLAQAGGSYEQFF.

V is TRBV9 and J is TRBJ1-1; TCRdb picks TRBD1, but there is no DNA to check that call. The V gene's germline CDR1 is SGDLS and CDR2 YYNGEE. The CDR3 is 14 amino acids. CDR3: CASSVQERGTEAFF.

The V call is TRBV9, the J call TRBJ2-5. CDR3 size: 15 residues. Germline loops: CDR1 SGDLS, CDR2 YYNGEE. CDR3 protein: CASSATGNSQETQYF.

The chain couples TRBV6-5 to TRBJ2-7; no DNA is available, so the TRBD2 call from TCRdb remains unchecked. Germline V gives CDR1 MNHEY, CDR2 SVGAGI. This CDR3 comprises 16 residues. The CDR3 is CASSSGLAGGPGEQYF.

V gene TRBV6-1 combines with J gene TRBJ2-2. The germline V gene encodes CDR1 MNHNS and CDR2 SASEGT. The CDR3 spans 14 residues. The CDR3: CASSNRISGGELFF.

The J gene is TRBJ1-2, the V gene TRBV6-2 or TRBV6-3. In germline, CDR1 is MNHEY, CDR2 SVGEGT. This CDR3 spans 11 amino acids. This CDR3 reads CASSDSYGYTF.